The TCR beta chain under discussion was sequenced for a study of blood T cells in healthy people across ages. Study-wide context: About one barcoded beta molecule per two T cells came from capture by template switching.

Every donor contributed 7.5 to 10 milliliters of peripheral blood by blood draw. Through a sample-barcoded 5' primer and a J-beta primer mix, a second PCR was run for about 6 to 11 cycles. Each sample provided no less than 2.5 million CDR3-containing paired-end reads. TCRdb re-called the 5' RACE reads through MiXCR, storing one row per CDR3 protein. The sample carries nearly 800,000 distinct CDR3 sequences, around three fifths recorded once. The CDR3 consists of 15 residues. Per the germline V gene, CDR1 is MGHRA and CDR2 is YSYEKL. The sample comprised blood. The clonotype was recovered from a man aged 35-49 years in good health. This sequence joins TRBV4-1 and TRBJ2-7, with 7 bases matching TRBD2. Gene TRBJ2-5 matches the end of the DNA better, so the J call may be wrong. Here the CDR3 reads CASSHSGDGGETQYF. The CDR3 DNA is TGCGCCAGCAGCCACAGCGGGGACGGAGGGGAGACCCAGTACTTC.